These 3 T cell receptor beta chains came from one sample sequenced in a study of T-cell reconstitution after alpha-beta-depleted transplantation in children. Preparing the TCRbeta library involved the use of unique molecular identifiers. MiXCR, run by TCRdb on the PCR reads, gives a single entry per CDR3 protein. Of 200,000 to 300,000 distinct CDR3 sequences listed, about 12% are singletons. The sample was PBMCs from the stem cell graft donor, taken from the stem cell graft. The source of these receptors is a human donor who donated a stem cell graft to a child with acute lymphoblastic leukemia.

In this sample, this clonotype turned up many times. The CDR3: CASSVDEGPKQYF. The CDR3 DNA reads TGTGCCAGCAGCGTAGACGAGGGGCCCAAGCAGTACTTC. V usage is TRBV9 and J usage is TRBJ2-7; D may correspond to TRBD1 or TRBD2 (5 bases each). V shed 0 bases and J shed 8 bases, with 12 bases lying between them. The CDR3 has 13 amino acids. Germline V gene data show CDR1 as SGDLS and CDR2 as YYNGEE.

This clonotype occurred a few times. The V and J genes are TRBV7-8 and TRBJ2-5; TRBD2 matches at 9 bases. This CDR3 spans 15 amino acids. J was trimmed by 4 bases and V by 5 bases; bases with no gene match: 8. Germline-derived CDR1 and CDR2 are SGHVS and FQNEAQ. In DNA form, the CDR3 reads TGTGCCAGCAGCCAGGGGGGCGGGAGGGGAGAGACCCAGTACTTC. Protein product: CASSQGGGRGETQYF. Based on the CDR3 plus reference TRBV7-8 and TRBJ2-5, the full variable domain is GAGVSQSPRYKVAKRGQDVALRCDPISGHVSLFWYQQALGQGPEFLTYFQNEAQLDKSGLPSDRFFAERPEGSVSTLKIQRTQQEDSAVYLCASSQGGGRGETQYFGPGTRLLVL.

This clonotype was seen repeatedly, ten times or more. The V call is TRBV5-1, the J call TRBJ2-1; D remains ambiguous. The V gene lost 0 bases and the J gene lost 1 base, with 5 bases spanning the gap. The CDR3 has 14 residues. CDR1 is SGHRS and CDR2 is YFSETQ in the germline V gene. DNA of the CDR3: TGCGCCAGCAGCTTGGTCCTTTCCTACAATGAGCAGTTCTTC. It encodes CASSLVLSYNEQFF.